Following are 15 T cell receptor beta chains from one sample sequenced in a study of blood T cell repertoires in COVID-19. Profiled with immunoSEQ multiplex PCR; TCRdb holds only in-frame clones, not every one. The top ten hold about 7% of the sample, which has roughly 170,000 clones, about four fifths seen once. Source material: peripheral blood. These TCRs come from a human donor in a cohort sampled during active COVID-19.

The rearrangement links TRBV9 to TRBJ2-7, with 8 bases matching TRBD1. The V segment lost 3 bases and the J segment 5 bases; nucleotides outside the gene matches: 10. This CDR3 has 15 residues. Looked up from germline, CDR1 is SGDLS and CDR2 is YYNGEE. The CDR3 reads CASSAAGGGSDEQYF. CDR3 nucleotide sequence: TGTGCCAGCAGCGCCGCAGGGGGCGGAAGCGACGAGCAGTACTTC.

CDR3 amino acids: CASGGRGEETQYF. In DNA, the CDR3 is TGTGCCAGCGGGGGGAGGGGAGAAGAGACCCAGTACTTC. V and J are TRBV6-5 and TRBJ2-5, with 7 bases that match TRBD2. Losses at the gene ends were 8 bases for V and 3 bases for J; bases not matched to a gene: 6. The CDR3 sequence is 13 residues long. CDR1 is MNHEY and CDR2 is SVGAGI in the germline V gene.

This chain links TRBV5-6 with TRBJ1-6; the D gene is possibly TRBD1 (6 bases). Between the trimmed V and J ends, which lost 1 base and 5 bases, there was a span of 19 bases. Germline V gene data show CDR1 as SGHDT and CDR2 as YYEEEE. This CDR3 region has 18 residues. For the CDR3, the DNA is TGTGCCAGCAGCTTGTTTGTTGTTTGGCCAGGGGATAATTCACCCCTCCACTTT. Protein sequence: CASSLFVVWPGDNSPLHF.

The chain joins TRBV5-1 to TRBJ1-1, with 7 bases that match TRBD1. V lost 3 bases and J lost 3; bases outside the gene matches: 8. The CDR3 length is 15 residues. Germline CDR1 and CDR2: SGHRS and YFSETQ. The CDR3 DNA is TGCGCCAGCAGCTCAACGGGACAGTTGTACACTGAAGCTTTCTTT. As protein: CASSSTGQLYTEAFF. Complete variable domain (other parts from reference TRBV5-1 and TRBJ1-1): KAGVTQTPRYLIKTRGQQVTLSCSPISGHRSVSWYQQTPGQGLQFLFEYFSETQRNKGNFPGRFSGRQFSNSRSEMNVSTLELGDSALYLCASSSTGQLYTEAFFGQGTRLTVV.

The gene calls are TRBV19 and TRBJ1-5, with TRBD1 as a possible D gene (5 bases). The CDR3 loop spans 14 amino acids. Germline V gene data show CDR1 as LNHDA and CDR2 as SQIVND (reference sequence). V was cut by 1 base and J by 5 bases, with 9 bases left in between. The CDR3 loop is CASSIGQRDQPQHF. In nucleotides, the CDR3 is TGTGCCAGTAGTATAGGACAGCGAGATCAGCCCCAGCATTTT.

This chain joins TRBV11-3 and TRBJ2-5, with 10 bases lining up with TRBD2. Germline loops: CDR1 SGHNT, CDR2 YENEEA. The CDR3 sequence is 18 residues long. The V gene end was trimmed by 5 bases and the J gene end by 5 bases; junction bases not matched to a gene: 17. CDR3 nucleotides: TGTGCCAGCAGCGAAGCGGGGGGGGACCTCACGGGAAGGGAGACCCAGTACTTC. It translates to CASSEAGGDLTGRETQYF.

The genes are TRBV5-1 and TRBJ2-7; possible D gene TRBD1, 6 bases. CDR1 and CDR2 from the germline V gene are SGHRS and YFSETQ. Trimming left V 2 bases short and J 4 bases short, with 19 bases between. The CDR3 has 16 residues. CDR3 residues: CASSLPSGHIIYEQYF. The DNA of the CDR3 is TGCGCCAGCAGCTTACCCTCGGGACATATAATATACGAGCAGTACTTC.

V gene TRBV10-3 combines with J gene TRBJ2-5; 7 bases match TRBD2. V shed 6 bases, J shed 0 bases, and the junction held 1 base outside the gene matches. The CDR3 consists of 13 residues. The germline V gene encodes CDR1 ENHRY and CDR2 SYGVKD. The CDR3 reads CAISSGDQETQYF. CDR3 in DNA: TGTGCCATCAGCAGCGGGGACCAAGAGACCCAGTACTTC.

The J gene is TRBJ2-2, the V gene TRBV7-9; the D gene is possibly TRBD1 (5 bases). Germline V gene sequence: CDR1 SEHNR, CDR2 FQNEAQ (reference sequence). Trimming left V 2 bases short and J 0 bases short, with 7 bases between. This CDR3 spans 15 amino acids. CDR3 in DNA: TGTGCCAGCAGCTTATGGGGCGCGAACACCGGGGAGCTGTTTTTT. Protein sequence: CASSLWGANTGELFF.

The chain has TRBV3-1 (or the pseudogene TRBV3-2) and TRBJ2-3; 10 positions agree with TRBD2. This CDR3 comprises 14 residues. Germline V gene data show CDR1 as LGHDT and CDR2 as YNNKEL (reference sequence). The trim removed 1 base at V and 8 bases at J, leaving 3 bases unmatched. Here the CDR3 DNA reads TGTGCCAGCAGCCAAGTAAGCGGGGGGGTTACGCAGTATTTT. It is translated as CASSQVSGGVTQYF.

This sequence joins TRBV7-2 and TRBJ2-5; TRBD2 aligns across 9 bases. Germline-derived CDR1 and CDR2 are SGHTA and FQGNSA. The CDR3 loop spans 15 amino acids. The V gene end was trimmed by 4 bases and the J gene end by 2 bases; junction bases not matched to a gene: 5. The CDR3 loop reads CASSSWLAGQETQYF. The CDR3 DNA is TGTGCCAGCAGCTCGTGGCTAGCGGGGCAAGAGACCCAGTACTTC. Variable domain in full (rest from reference TRBV7-2 and TRBJ2-5): GAGVSQSPSNKVTEKGKDVELRCDPISGHTALYWYRQSLGQGLEFLIYFQGNSAPDKSGLPSDRFSAERTGGSVSTLTIQRTQQEDSAVYLCASSSWLAGQETQYFGPGTRLLVL.

The chain uses TRBV15 and TRBJ1-5; no firm D call. CDR1 and CDR2 from the germline V gene are LNHNV and YYDKDF (reference sequence). V lost 1 base, J lost 2 bases, and 12 bases lay in between. The CDR3 contains 16 residues. The CDR3 reads CATSRGGGLGNQPQHF. CDR3 nucleotide sequence: TGTGCCACCAGCAGAGGGGGAGGGTTAGGCAATCAGCCCCAGCATTTT.

The chain couples TRBV24-1 to TRBJ1-2; D perhaps matches TRBD1 (5 bases). The CDR3 contains 15 residues. V was pared by 8 bases and J by 5 bases, with 20 bases between. The germline gives CDR1 KGHDR, CDR2 SFDVKD. The CDR3 nucleotides are TGTGCCACCAAGATGACAGACCCCCTATCTTATGGCTACACCTTC. Translated: CATKMTDPLSYGYTF.

CDR3 residues: CASSLSGSSYEQYF. The CDR3 coding sequence is TGTGCCAGCAGCTTGTCGGGTAGCTCCTACGAGCAGTACTTC. The rearrangement uses TRBV6-5 and TRBJ2-7, with D unclear. CDR3 length equals 14 residues. The V and J ends lost 6 bases and 0 bases respectively, with 12 bases between them. From germline, CDR1 is MNHEY and CDR2 SVGAGI.

The rearrangement links TRBV13 to TRBJ2-1; weak D call: TRBD1 (6 bases). The CDR3 length is 12 residues. In germline, CDR1 is PRHDT, CDR2 FYEKMQ (reference sequence). V shed 4 bases and J shed 7 bases, with 8 bases lying between them. The CDR3 here is CASSSQGNEQFF. The CDR3 nucleotides are TGTGCCAGCAGCTCGCAGGGGAATGAGCAGTTCTTC.